What follows are 15 T cell receptor beta chains derived from one specimen sequenced in a study of beta chain features in type 1 diabetes. Study observations and caveats: People with Type 1 diabetes carried modestly yet significantly shorter TCRB CDR3s in all four CD4+ subsets.

Sequencing targeted expressed TCRB transcripts, as all isolated RNA had been reverse transcribed. Repertoires were generated with immunoSEQ multiplex PCR, while TCRdb's copy carries only in-frame clones and drops some. The sample comprises some 240,000 clones, under 20% of which are singletons, and approximately 0.087% rests with the top ten. These receptors are not linked to any known antigen. The sample taken for sequencing was naive CD4+ T cells from blood. Receptors originate from a man in his thirties or forties with type 1 diabetes.

This chain joins TRBV7-9 and TRBJ2-4; no clear D gene. V was shortened by 7 bases and J by 0 bases, with 10 bases between the two germline ends. CDR3 length equals 14 residues. In germline, CDR1 is SEHNR, CDR2 FQNEAQ (reference sequence). Here the CDR3 reads CASTVEVAKNIQYF. DNA for the CDR3: TGTGCCAGCACCGTTGAGGTAGCCAAAAACATTCAGTACTTC.

The CDR3 coding sequence is TGTGCCAGCAGCGTTAACAACAGGGACGGTACAGAGACCCAGTACTTC. The encoded protein is CASSVNNRDGTETQYF. The genes are TRBV9 and TRBJ2-5, with D possibly being TRBD1 (6 bases). Trimming removed 2 bases from V and 4 bases from J, with 18 bases in between. Germline V gene data show CDR1 as SGDLS and CDR2 as YYNGEE. The CDR3 loop spans 16 amino acids.

The CDR3 DNA sequence: TGTGCCAGCAGCATTGGGACAGGGGGCGGTCAGCCCCAGCATTTT. This encodes CASSIGTGGGQPQHF. The chain is built from TRBV6-5 and TRBJ1-5, with 12 bases lining up with TRBD1. Germline CDR1 MNHEY, CDR2 SVGAGI. The trim removed 6 bases at V and 6 bases at J, leaving 6 bases unmatched. The CDR3 is 15 amino acids.

This clone was observed a handful of times. The chain is built from TRBV7-2 and TRBJ2-7, with 7 bases matching TRBD1. V lost 2 bases and J lost 4; bases outside the gene matches: 5. The CDR3 is made up of 14 amino acids. Germline assignment: CDR1 SGHTA and CDR2 FQGNSA. CDR3 nucleotide sequence: TGTGCCAGCAGCTTAACAGGGGTATTATACGAGCAGTACTTC. Protein sequence: CASSLTGVLYEQYF.

The rearrangement joins TRBV27 to TRBJ2-5; D possibly matches TRBD1 or TRBD2 (5 bases each). V dropped 6 bases and J dropped 1 base, with 15 bases sitting between them. Germline V gene data show CDR1 as MNHEY and CDR2 as SMNVEV (reference sequence). The CDR3 contains 15 residues. CDR3 amino acids: CASRMAWGSQETQYF. CDR3 nucleotide sequence: TGTGCCAGCAGGATGGCTTGGGGGAGCCAAGAGACCCAGTACTTC.

In this sample, this clone turned up a few times. The chain recombines TRBV7-9 with TRBJ2-1, with TRBD1 matching 7 bases. CDR3 length equals 12 residues. Germline assignment: CDR1 SEHNR and CDR2 FQNEAQ (reference sequence). Trimming at V came to 11 bases and at J to 4 bases, leaving 5 bases not matched to a gene. The CDR3 DNA sequence: TGTGCCCTGGGGACAGCTTACAATGAGCAGTTCTTC. Translating gives CALGTAYNEQFF.

Only a few counts were recorded for this clone. The CDR3 reads CASSRRAVSSYNEQFF. For the CDR3, the DNA is TGTGCCAGCAGCCGCCGGGCGGTGAGCTCCTACAATGAGCAGTTCTTC. V is TRBV4-2 and J is TRBJ2-1, with no clear D. V lost 4 bases to trimming and J lost 0 bases, with 13 bases between them. The CDR3 totals 16 residues. The germline CDR1 and CDR2 sequences are LGHNA and YNFKEQ.

The rearrangement links TRBV28 to TRBJ2-1; possibly TRBD1 for D (6 bases). This CDR3 has 14 residues. Germline CDR1 reads MDHEN; CDR2 reads SYDVKM. The V and J ends lost 6 bases and 1 base respectively, with 10 bases between them. This CDR3 reads CASSLRGSYNEQFF. In nucleotides, the CDR3 is TGTGCCAGCAGCCTCAGGGGATCCTACAATGAGCAGTTCTTC.

This clone was detected a few times. This sequence joins TRBV5-4 and TRBJ2-5, with D possibly being TRBD1 (6 bases). The germline gives CDR1 SGHNT, CDR2 YYREEE (reference sequence). This CDR3 comprises 14 residues. Trimming left V 2 bases short and J 1 base short, with 9 bases between. CDR3: CASSFGQSQETQYF. CDR3 sequence (DNA): TGTGCCAGCAGCTTCGGACAGAGCCAAGAGACCCAGTACTTC.

The chain carries TRBV4-1 and TRBJ2-3, with 8 bases that match TRBD2. Germline CDR1 is MGHRA and CDR2 is YSYEKL. V shed 0 bases and J 4 bases; nucleotides not matched to a gene: 3. The CDR3 sequence is 15 residues long. CDR3 in amino acids: CASSQDRAGADTQYF. CDR3 coding DNA: TGCGCCAGCAGCCAAGATCGAGCGGGAGCAGATACGCAGTATTTT.

The chain recombines TRBV25-1 with TRBJ2-7; TRBD1 aligns across 8 bases. There are 14 residues in the CDR3. CDR1 is MGHDK and CDR2 is SYGVNS in the germline V gene. V lost 5 bases and J lost 5; bases outside the gene matches: 8. Written as DNA, the CDR3 is TGTGCCAGCAGTAGTAGGGCAGGGGGCGACGAGCAGTACTTC. This encodes CASSSRAGGDEQYF.

The rearrangement uses TRBV10-3 and TRBJ2-1, with D uncertain. CDR1 and CDR2 from the germline V gene are ENHRY and SYGVKD. This CDR3 has 13 residues. V lost 0 bases to trimming and J lost 6 bases, with 6 bases between them. CDR3 DNA: TGTGCCATCAGTGAGTCGGCACCCAATGAGCAGTTCTTC. Protein sequence: CAISESAPNEQFF.

This clone was seen a few times. The V gene is TRBV19, the J gene TRBJ2-1; D gene ambiguous. V lost 0 bases to trimming and J lost 12 bases, with 9 bases between them. The CDR3 covers 12 residues. The germline V gene has CDR1 LNHDA and CDR2 SQIVND (reference sequence). This chain's CDR3 is CASSIDGPGQFF. DNA of the CDR3: TGTGCCAGTAGTATAGATGGCCCGGGGCAGTTCTTC. Full variable domain (rest looked up from reference TRBV19 and TRBJ2-1): DGGITQSPKYLFRKEGQNVTLSCEQNLNHDAMYWYRQDPGQGLRLIYYSQIVNDFQKGDIAEGYSVSREKKESFPLTVTSAQKNPTAFYLCASSIDGPGQFFGPGTRLTVL.

The table lists this clone with a few counts. This rearrangement joins TRBV11-1 to TRBJ2-1; D is perhaps TRBD1 or TRBD2 (5 bases each). Per germline, CDR1 SGHAT and CDR2 FQDESV (reference sequence). The CDR3 length is 15 residues. V dropped 5 bases and J dropped 4 bases, with 15 bases sitting between them. CDR3 amino acids: CASSQGVGEYNEQFF. DNA of the CDR3: TGTGCCAGCAGCCAAGGGGTGGGGGAATACAATGAGCAGTTCTTC.

J is TRBJ2-6 and V is TRBV7-2; D is unresolved. There are 13 residues in the CDR3. V gave up 2 bases and J gave up 3 bases, with 2 bases separating them. Germline CDR1 SGHTA, CDR2 FQGNSA. The DNA for the CDR3 is TGTGCCAGCAGCTTATATGGGGCCAACGTCCTGACTTTC. Its translation: CASSLYGANVLTF.